This paragraph reports one T cell receptor (beta chain). This entry is derived from a study of CD8 T cells in Susac syndrome. Sequencing targeted TCR beta in T cells from blood (CD8+ and CD4+). RNA amounts of roughly 0.45 to 1 ug underwent reverse transcription with random hexamers. TCRdb fed the immunoSEQ multiplex PCR reads into MiXCR, producing one record per CDR3 protein. The sample lists some 220,000 distinct CDR3 sequences, 95% occurring once. The germline V gene encodes CDR1 MNHEY and CDR2 SVGAGI. Trimming removed 2 bases at V and 0 bases at J, with 11 bases between. The CDR3 has 17 residues. The clonotype was recovered from a human donor with multiple sclerosis. Sequenced input: CD4+ T cells from PBMCs. The chain links TRBV6-5 to TRBJ2-6; D is unclear. The CDR3 is CASSYMVPPSGANVLTF. CDR3 DNA: TGTGCCAGCAGTTACATGGTGCCCCCCTCTGGGGCCAACGTCCTGACTTTC.